A selection of T cell receptor beta chains follows, all from one sample in a study of blood T cell repertoires in COVID-19. Produced via immunoSEQ multiplex PCR; TCRdb's table is partial and in-frame only. The table lists some 75,000 clones, about 89% of them singletons. Input material: peripheral blood. Receptor source: a man aged 55 to 69 with acute or convalescent COVID-19. CDR3s include the opening cysteine and the closing phenylalanine or tryptophan. A D gene is named only where the DNA matches it firmly. Clone size is given for some rows only: seen once, a few or many times, or a class if the clone is expanded.

len,v_gene,j_gene,abundance,d_gene,CDR3nt,CDR3aa
14,TRBV5-1,TRBJ2-7,.,.,TGCGCCAGCAGCTTGGACAGGCCTTCCTACGAGCAGTACTTC,CASSLDRPSYEQYF
13,TRBV5-6,TRBJ1-2,.,.,TGTGCCAGCAGCACCCGGGACACCCTTGGGTACACCTTC,CASSTRDTLGYTF
14,TRBV6-1,TRBJ2-7,.,.,TGTGCCAGCAGTGAACGGCAGGCGCCGTACGAGCAGTACTTC,CASSERQAPYEQYF
15,TRBV10-3,TRBJ2-5,.,TRBD1,TGTGCCATCAGTGAGCTTAGACAGGGCCAAGAGACCCAGTACTTC,CAISELRQGQETQYF
14,TRBV5-4,TRBJ1-1,.,.,TGTGCCAGCAGCTATGAACAGGGATGGACTGAAGCTTTCTTT,CASSYEQGWTEAFF
15,TRBV10-1,TRBJ2-1,.,TRBD2,TGCGCCAGCGGGAAGACTAGCGGAGCCTACAATGAGCAGTTCTTC,CASGKTSGAYNEQFF
12,TRBV11-2,TRBJ2-1,.,.,TGTGCCAGCAGCTTACAGGTCAATGAGCAGTTCTTC,CASSLQVNEQFF
15,TRBV7-9,TRBJ1-1,.,.,TGTGCCAGCAGCTTAGGCGGGGGGCGCGTCACTGAAGCTTTCTTT,CASSLGGGRVTEAFF
14,TRBV6-5,TRBJ2-5,.,.,TGTGCCAGCAGTTACTCGGCTAGGCAAGAGACCCAGTACTTC,CASSYSARQETQYF
16,TRBV4-1,TRBJ2-7,.,.,TGCGCCAGCAGCCACCCTGCGTGGCAGCGAGGATACGAGCAGTACTTC,CASSHPAWQRGYEQYF
16,TRBV5-1,TRBJ2-3,.,TRBD2,TGCGCCAGCAGCTCACGAACTAGCGGGGACACAGATACGCAGTATTTT,CASSSRTSGDTDTQYF
16,TRBV19,TRBJ2-3,.,TRBD1,TGTGCCAGTAGTATAGGTTCGGGACAGGGTTCCGATACGCAGTATTTT,CASSIGSGQGSDTQYF
14,TRBV7-3,TRBJ1-1,.,.,TGTGCCAGCAGCTTACTCGCAGGGGTCACTGAAGCTTTCTTT,CASSLLAGVTEAFF
12,TRBV4-1,TRBJ2-7,.,.,TGCGCCAGCAGCCACGGACAGAACGAGCAGTACTTC,CASSHGQNEQYF
15,TRBV19,TRBJ1-3,once,TRBD1,TGTGCCAGTAGTATGACCGGGACAGGGGAAAACACCATATATTTT,CASSMTGTGENTIYF
13,TRBV5-4,TRBJ1-4,.,TRBD1,TGTGCCAGCAGCTCCGAGACAGGGGGGGTTGTGTTTTTT,CASSSETGGVVFF
17,TRBV5-1,TRBJ2-3,once,TRBD2,TGCGCCAGCAGCCCACCTTCGCGGGAGAAGGCGACAGATACGCAGTATTTT,CASSPPSREKATDTQYF
17,TRBV11-2,TRBJ2-5,.,TRBD2,TGTGCCAGCAGCACCGGACTAGCGGGAGGGGGACAAGAGACCCAGTACTTC,CASSTGLAGGGQETQYF
16,TRBV3-1/TRBV3-2,TRBJ1-1,.,.,TGTGCCAGCAGCAAAGACTCCGGGATTCCGAACACTGAAGCTTTCTTT,CASSKDSGIPNTEAFF
17,TRBV7-3,TRBJ2-5,.,TRBD2,TGTGCCAGCAGCTTAGAGGGCGGACTAGCGGGCAGAGAGACCCAGTACTTC,CASSLEGGLAGRETQYF
16,TRBV6-5,TRBJ2-1,.,TRBD2,TGTGCCAGCAGTTACCGACTAGCGGGGGGGACCAGGGAGCAGTTCTTC,CASSYRLAGGTREQFF
13,TRBV12-3/TRBV12-4,TRBJ1-2,once,.,TGTGCCAGCAGTCCCCAGGTGTGGGTAGGCTACACCTTC,CASSPQVWVGYTF